This T cell receptor beta chain was captured by sequencing in a study of T-cell reconstitution after alpha-beta-depleted transplantation in children. General study results and limits: Diversity of TCRbeta at day 60 was high in some patients, arising from surviving recipient T cells and thymic progenitors. Several hundred expanded graft clones reportedly were the source of alpha-beta T cells about two months after transplant.

This clonotype was counted between two and nine times. As yet, its antigen is unknown. The library targeted TCRbeta and was prepared with unique molecular identifiers. TCRdb called the PCR reads again in MiXCR, with one record for every CDR3 protein. Altogether about 460,000 distinct CDR3 sequences are present, about an eighth being singletons, with the ten largest covering 14%. The CDR3 runs to 16 residues. Germline loops: CDR1 SGHRS, CDR2 YFSETQ. The V and J ends lost 0 bases and 2 bases, in that order; junction bases with no gene match: 7. Specimen: PBMCs, mostly from graft donor cells, collected 180 days after TCRalphabeta/CD19-depleted stem cell transplant. This chain joins TRBV5-1 and TRBJ2-7; 8 nucleotides agree with TRBD1. This TCR came from a female patient younger than 10 who had a stem cell transplant for aplastic anemia, so the T cells may come from the graft donor. The CDR3 DNA reads TGCGCCAGCAGCTTGGGGCAGGGGGCGACACCCTACGAGCAGTACGTC. Translated, it gives CASSLGQGATPYEQYV.